These 20 T cell receptor beta chains originate from one sample sequenced in a study of cytomegalovirus exposure and HLA in healthy donors (dated by TCRdb to the late 2010s). The library relied on the immunoSEQ multiplex PCR assay. Not all clones reach the TCRdb copy of this immuneACCESS table, which keeps in-frame sequences only. Checked studies attribute under half of the gap to unresolved V genes and leave the rest unexplained. This sample lists 160,000 or so clones; around nine tenths were detected once. Of the sample, roughly 1.4% falls within the top ten clones. Material: PBMCs. The receptors come from a woman aged 25 to 39 in good health and CMV-seronegative.

The chain is built from TRBV19 and TRBJ2-2; 9 nucleotides match TRBD2. The CDR3 is 16 residues long. Germline V gives CDR1 LNHDA, CDR2 SQIVND (reference sequence). Unmatched junction bases numbered 14, after V lost 8 bases and J lost 7 bases. Written as DNA, the CDR3 is TGTGCCAGTCAACCTAGGCCTAGCGGGGTTGACGGGGAGCTGTTTTTT. Amino acids: CASQPRPSGVDGELFF. Full variable domain (missing parts from reference TRBV19 and TRBJ2-2): DGGITQSPKYLFRKEGQNVTLSCEQNLNHDAMYWYRQDPGQGLRLIYYSQIVNDFQKGDIAEGYSVSREKKESFPLTVTSAQKNPTAFYLCASQPRPSGVDGELFFGEGSRLTVL.

This chain links TRBV7-8 with TRBJ2-1; maybe TRBD2 (7 bases). V lost 0 bases and J lost 8, with 14 bases in between. This CDR3 has 15 amino acids. Per the germline V gene, CDR1 is SGHVS and CDR2 is FQNEAQ. This CDR3 is CASSLAEEGGDEQFF. The CDR3 nucleotides read TGTGCCAGCAGCTTAGCCGAGGAGGGGGGGGATGAGCAGTTCTTC. Together with reference TRBV7-8 and TRBJ2-1, the CDR3 gives the full variable domain: GAGVSQSPRYKVAKRGQDVALRCDPISGHVSLFWYQQALGQGPEFLTYFQNEAQLDKSGLPSDRFFAERPEGSVSTLKIQRTQQEDSAVYLCASSLAEEGGDEQFFGPGTRLTVL.

The chain joins TRBV19 to TRBJ2-7, with a tentative D call TRBD2 (5 bases). Between the trimmed V and J ends, which lost 6 bases and 3 bases, there was a span of 24 bases. The CDR3 length is 17 residues. Germline V lookup: CDR1 LNHDA, CDR2 SQIVND (reference sequence). CDR3 region: CASSPSPVGLAFYEQYF. CDR3 bases: TGTGCCAGTAGCCCCTCACCGGTTGGGCTAGCCTTCTACGAGCAGTACTTC.

This clone showed up just a few times. V usage is TRBV7-9 and J usage is TRBJ2-1; D remains unclear. CDR1 is SEHNR and CDR2 is FQNEAQ in the germline V gene (reference sequence). Trimming pared 3 bases from V and 9 bases from J, leaving 9 bases between. This CDR3 is built from 12 residues. Here the CDR3 reads CASSLESGEQFF. The CDR3 DNA is TGTGCCAGCAGCTTGGAGTCGGGTGAGCAGTTCTTC.

The rearrangement joins TRBV2 to TRBJ1-1, with TRBD1 matching 9 bases. The CDR3 runs 16 residues. V lost 4 bases to trimming and J lost 0 bases; unmatched junction nucleotides: 6. Germline V CDR1 and CDR2: SNHLY, FYNNEI. The CDR3 sequence is CASSGTGVMMNTEAFF. Written as DNA, the CDR3 is TGTGCCAGCAGTGGGACAGGGGTTATGATGAACACTGAAGCTTTCTTT.

The rearrangement links TRBV2 to TRBJ2-3; D is uncertain. Germline V CDR1 and CDR2: SNHLY, FYNNEI. Trimming cost V 2 bases and J 1 base, with 7 bases left between them. There are 14 residues in the CDR3. For the CDR3, the DNA is TGTGCCAGCAGTGAACGGGTGGGCACAGATACGCAGTATTTT. Amino acid sequence: CASSERVGTDTQYF.

This clone was seen once. The chain couples TRBV28 to TRBJ1-1; D is ambiguous. CDR1 and CDR2 (germline): MDHEN, SYDVKM. The CDR3 runs to 11 residues. The V end was cut by 5 bases, the J end by 5 bases, with 6 bases between. This CDR3 is CASSLTTEAFF. The CDR3 DNA follows: TGTGCCAGCAGTCTTACAACTGAAGCTTTCTTT.

This clone appeared once. This chain links TRBV6-1 with TRBJ1-2; D gene uncertain. V dropped 2 bases and J dropped 3 bases, with 10 bases sitting between them. CDR1 is MNHNS and CDR2 is SASEGT in the germline V gene. CDR3 size: 14 residues. CDR3 protein: CASSESGEYYGYTF. Written as DNA, the CDR3 is TGTGCCAGCAGTGAATCTGGGGAGTACTATGGCTACACCTTC.

The chain is built from TRBV19 and TRBJ2-7, with 9 bases lining up with TRBD1. Trimming took 4 bases from V and 4 from J; bases not matched to a gene: 8. CDR1 and CDR2 (germline): LNHDA, SQIVND (reference sequence). The CDR3 covers 15 residues. The CDR3: CASSTSGTGLYEQYF. The DNA of the CDR3 is TGTGCCAGTAGTACGTCCGGGACAGGGCTTTACGAGCAGTACTTC.

This sequence joins TRBV19 and TRBJ1-5; a possible D gene is TRBD1 (6 bases). Germline V lookup: CDR1 LNHDA, CDR2 SQIVND (reference sequence). The V and J ends lost 7 bases and 7 bases respectively, with 20 bases between them. The CDR3 spans 15 residues. CDR3 in amino acids: CASTPTWFRGQPQHF. CDR3 nucleotides: TGTGCCAGTACTCCCACCTGGTTCAGGGGCCAGCCCCAGCATTTT.

V usage is TRBV30 and J usage is TRBJ2-7, with 8 bases aligning to TRBD2. Looked up from germline, CDR1 is GTSNPN and CDR2 is SVGIG (reference sequence). V dropped 8 bases and J dropped 3; count of bases not matched to a gene: 3. This CDR3 spans 11 amino acids. The CDR3, as DNA: TGTGCCAGCGGGGGAGTCTACGAGCAGTACTTC. Translation: CASGGVYEQYF.

The chain combines TRBV19 with TRBJ1-2, with 9 nucleotides matching TRBD1. Germline assignment: CDR1 LNHDA and CDR2 SQIVND (reference sequence). V trimming: 4 bases; J trimming: 6 bases; junction bases outside the gene matches: 12. The CDR3 contains 16 residues. The CDR3 region has the DNA TGTGCCAGTAGTACCAGAAGGGACAGGGTTTTCCATGGCTACACCTTC. It encodes CASSTRRDRVFHGYTF.

The rearrangement uses TRBV13 and TRBJ1-2, with TRBD1 matching 10 bases. The CDR3 length is 15 residues. The germline CDR1 and CDR2 sequences are PRHDT and FYEKMQ (reference sequence). V lost 1 base and J lost 6; bases outside the gene matches: 5. In nucleotides, the CDR3 is TGTGCCAGCAGCTTAGCCGACAGGGGGCAGGATGGCTACACCTTC. It specifies CASSLADRGQDGYTF. The full variable domain, its missing parts supplied by reference TRBV13 and TRBJ1-2, is AAGVIQSPRHLIKEKRETATLKCYPIPRHDTVYWYQQGPGQDPQFLISFYEKMQSDKGSIPDRFSAQQFSDYHSELNMSSLELGDSALYFCASSLADRGQDGYTFGSGTRLTVV.

V and J are TRBV10-1 and TRBJ1-5; D is undetermined. The CDR3 has 15 residues. Germline assignment: CDR1 WNHNN and CDR2 SYGVQD (reference sequence). V lost 5 bases to trimming and J lost 2 bases, with 13 bases between them. The CDR3, as DNA: TGCGCCAGCAGTATAAGCGTTTGGGGCAATCAGCCCCAGCATTTT. Its protein is CASSISVWGNQPQHF.

The table lists this clone with a count of one. DNA of the CDR3: TGTGCCAGTAGTAGGCGGGGGGCAAGCACCGGGGAGCTGTTTTTT. This translates into CASSRRGASTGELFF. This rearrangement joins TRBV19 to TRBJ2-2; TRBD2 matches at 8 bases. J lost 4 bases, V lost 4 bases, and 5 bases had no gene match. CDR1 and CDR2 (germline): LNHDA, SQIVND (reference sequence). The CDR3 totals 15 residues.

In nucleotides, the CDR3 is TGTGCCAGTAGTATGGCGGGTTTCGGCGAGCAGTACTTC. This sequence encodes CASSMAGFGEQYF. The genes are TRBV19 and TRBJ2-7, with D perhaps matching TRBD2 (5 bases). V lost 3 bases, J lost 6 bases, and 12 bases lay in between. Germline V gene lookup returns CDR1 LNHDA and CDR2 SQIVND (reference sequence). CDR3 size: 13 residues.

J is TRBJ2-5 and V is TRBV19; no definite D call. Germline CDR1 and CDR2: LNHDA and SQIVND (reference sequence). The germline V and J ends were trimmed by 6 bases and 3 bases, with 5 bases remaining between them. The CDR3 consists of 11 residues. DNA of the CDR3: TGTGCCAGTAGGGCAGAAGAGACCCAGTACTTC. Translating it yields CASRAEETQYF.

The genes are TRBV18 and TRBJ1-1; D remains unclear. Trimming left V 0 bases short and J 2 bases short, with 7 bases between. Looked up from germline, CDR1 is KGHSH and CDR2 is LQKENI. The CDR3 sequence is 14 residues long. CDR3 loop: CASSPPLGNTEAFF. The CDR3 coding sequence is TGTGCCAGCTCACCACCGCTAGGAAACACTGAAGCTTTCTTT.

The genes are TRBV27 and TRBJ2-3, with 8 bases fitting TRBD1. Germline V gene data show CDR1 as MNHEY and CDR2 as SMNVEV (reference sequence). J was trimmed by 2 bases and V by 4 bases; bases with no gene match: 5. The CDR3 sequence is 15 residues long. CDR3: CASSSGQGLTDTQYF. For the CDR3, the DNA is TGTGCCAGCAGTTCAGGACAGGGCCTCACAGATACGCAGTATTTT.

The chain uses TRBV6-1 and TRBJ2-7; 8 bases align to TRBD1. From germline, CDR1 is MNHNS and CDR2 SASEGT. This CDR3 comprises 15 residues. The V segment lost 6 bases and the J segment 4 bases; nucleotides outside the gene matches: 11. The CDR3 nucleotides are TGTGCCAGCAGGGACAGGGTCACTATGATTTACGAGCAGTACTTC. Amino acids: CASRDRVTMIYEQYF.